These T cell receptor beta chains were read from a single sample in a study of a mutant IDH1 vaccine in newly diagnosed glioma. Generated by immunoSEQ multiplex PCR, the TCRdb table keeps only in-frame clones and is missing some. This sample has about 50,000 clones, with 70% to 90% found just once. The specimen was PBMCs, collected from a glioma patient treated with radiotherapy, temozolomide or both. The source of these receptors is a man in his forties with glioma. CDR3s include the opening cysteine and the closing phenylalanine or tryptophan. The order of the fields is CDR3 DNA, CDR3 protein, D gene, clone size, V gene, J gene. The D gene is left open where the match is weak. Not every row has a clone size; where given, it reads once, few, many or a size class.

TGTGCCAGCAGCCTTGATGAGAAGAGAACCCAGTACTTC,CASSLDEKRTQYF,.,few,TRBV2,TRBJ2-5
TGTGCCAGCAGCAGGGAGACCCAGTACTTC,CASSRETQYF,.,.,TRBV7-9,TRBJ2-5
TGTGCCAGCAGTCTGGGAAAAGGCGGGGAGCTGTTTTTT,CASSLGKGGELFF,.,once,TRBV6-1,TRBJ2-2
TGTGCCACCAGCAGAGATCCGCACAACAACGAGTATGGCTACACCTTC,CATSRDPHNNEYGYTF,.,.,TRBV15,TRBJ1-2
TGCGCCAGCAGCTTGGTCGGACCTCAAGAGACCCAGTACTTC,CASSLVGPQETQYF,.,.,TRBV5-1,TRBJ2-5
TGTGCCAGCAGCCACCTACGGGGAGCGCTTGTGTACCACTATGGCTACACCTTC,CASSHLRGALVYHYGYTF,.,.,TRBV5-6,TRBJ1-2
TGTGCCAGCAGCCGCGGGAGGCAGGATGGCACTGAAGCTTTCTTT,CASSRGRQDGTEAFF,.,.,TRBV11-2,TRBJ1-1
TGTGCCAGTAGTCGTGGGACTAGCGGGAGGAATGGAGAGACCCAGTACTTC,CASSRGTSGRNGETQYF,TRBD2,.,TRBV19,TRBJ2-5
TGTGCCAGCAGCTTCCTAGGGGCGGGAAGGAACGAGCAGTACTTC,CASSFLGAGRNEQYF,.,.,TRBV7-9,TRBJ2-7
TGTGCCAGCAGACGGACAGGCAACTATGGCTACACCTTC,CASRRTGNYGYTF,TRBD1,.,TRBV28,TRBJ1-2
TGTGCCAGCTCATTGGAGGGGCGGGGGGCGTCTGGGGCCAACGTCCTGACTTTC,CASSLEGRGASGANVLTF,TRBD2,.,TRBV6-4,TRBJ2-6
TGTGCCAGCTCAAAGACAGAAAACTATGGCTACACCTTC,CASSKTENYGYTF,.,.,TRBV18,TRBJ1-2
TGCGCCAGCAGCTTAACGCCCCAGCTCGTCAACGAGCAGTACTTC,CASSLTPQLVNEQYF,.,once,TRBV5-1,TRBJ2-7
TGTGCCAGCAGCTTAGCGTCCCAGGGCTACGAGCAGTACTTC,CASSLASQGYEQYF,.,.,TRBV11-3,TRBJ2-7
TGTGCCAGCAGGCTCTCACGACGGGGCTCTGGAAACACCATATATTTT,CASRLSRRGSGNTIYF,.,.,TRBV6-6,TRBJ1-3
TGTGCCAGCAGCTTAGCACCGGGAGTGGGAAATCAGCCCCAGCATTTT,CASSLAPGVGNQPQHF,.,.,TRBV7-2,TRBJ1-5
TGTGCCAGCAGCCCCCTGGCCGGGATGGCCTACGAGCAGTACTTC,CASSPLAGMAYEQYF,.,.,TRBV7-9,TRBJ2-7
TGCAGTGCGGGCCCCAGAGCCGAGCAGTACTTC,CSAGPRAEQYF,.,.,TRBV20-1,TRBJ2-7
TGTGCCAGCAGTGACACAGGGGGCGCTGGGGGTACGCAGTATTTT,CASSDTGGAGGTQYF,TRBD1,.,TRBV2,TRBJ2-3
TGCGCCAGCAGCCAAGATTTAGGAAGCGGTTCAGATACGCAGTATTTT,CASSQDLGSGSDTQYF,.,.,TRBV4-1,TRBJ2-3
TGCGCCAGCAGCTTGGGGGTGCTCAGCTCCTACGAGCAGTACTTC,CASSLGVLSSYEQYF,.,once,TRBV5-1,TRBJ2-7
TGTGCCAGCATCTGGCACACTGAAGCTTTCTTT,CASIWHTEAFF,.,.,TRBV28,TRBJ1-1
TGTGCCAGCAGCCAAGCGGGCACTAGCGCCAACGAGCAGTACTTC,CASSQAGTSANEQYF,TRBD2,.,TRBV14,TRBJ2-7
TGTGCCAGCAGTGTGAGACAGAGCTCCTACGAGCAGTACTTC,CASSVRQSSYEQYF,.,once,TRBV2,TRBJ2-7
TGTGCCAGCAGCTTAAGAATGACAGGGGGAAACGGCAATCAGCCCCAGCATTTT,CASSLRMTGGNGNQPQHF,TRBD1,.,TRBV7-8,TRBJ1-5
TGTGCCAGCAGCTTGGAAGGAGGGCGGGAGCAGTACTTC,CASSLEGGREQYF,.,.,TRBV5-4,TRBJ2-7
TGTGCCAGCTCACCTGGACAGGGTAAAGATACGCAGTATTTT,CASSPGQGKDTQYF,TRBD1,.,TRBV18,TRBJ2-3
TGTGCCAGCAGGGGACTAGCGGGAGCGGTGGGCAATGAGCAGTTCTTC,CASRGLAGAVGNEQFF,TRBD2,.,TRBV7-2,TRBJ2-1
TGTGCCAGCAGCCCCTCACTAGCGGGAGTCCCAATTCAGTACTTC,CASSPSLAGVPIQYF,TRBD2,.,TRBV13,TRBJ2-4
TGTGCCAGCAGTTCAGGACAGAGATTGTACCAAGAGACCCAGTACTTC,CASSSGQRLYQETQYF,.,once,TRBV28,TRBJ2-5
TGTGCCAGCAGCTTATCTCAGGGGACGAATCAGCCCCAGCATTTT,CASSLSQGTNQPQHF,.,.,TRBV7-2,TRBJ1-5
TGTGCCAGCTCACCCCCGGTGGCTACAGCCTACGAGCAGTACTTC,CASSPPVATAYEQYF,.,.,TRBV18,TRBJ2-7
TGCGCCAGCAGCCGCACCCGACTAGCGGGAGGTGAGACCCAGTACTTC,CASSRTRLAGGETQYF,TRBD2,.,TRBV4-3,TRBJ2-5
TGTGCCAGTAGTTTCAGGACAGAGAGCTCCTACGAGCAGTACTTC,CASSFRTESSYEQYF,.,.,TRBV19,TRBJ2-7
TGTGCCAGCAGCTTGAGGGTCTACTCTGGAAACACCATATATTTT,CASSLRVYSGNTIYF,.,.,TRBV5-6,TRBJ1-3
TGTGCCAGCAGCCCTGGGCTAGCGGTATCCTACGAGCAGTACTTC,CASSPGLAVSYEQYF,TRBD2,once,TRBV9,TRBJ2-7
TGCGCCAGCAGCTTGGCCGGGGACAACAATGAGCAGTTCTTC,CASSLAGDNNEQFF,.,.,TRBV5-1,TRBJ2-1
TGCAGTGCTAGCCCCGAGCAGTACTTC,CSASPEQYF,.,.,TRBV20-1,TRBJ2-7
TGTGCCAGCAGCCCCAATGGGGACAGAGAGACCCAGTACTTC,CASSPNGDRETQYF,TRBD1,.,TRBV7-9,TRBJ2-5
TGCGCCAGCAGCTCCGGGACTAGCGGGTACAATGAGCAGTTCTTC,CASSSGTSGYNEQFF,TRBD2,.,TRBV5-1,TRBJ2-1
TGTGCCAGCTCAGCCAGGGTTTCGCAGTTCTTC,CASSARVSQFF,.,.,TRBV18,TRBJ2-1
TGTGCCAGCTCACCACGGGTGGCGGAAAAACTGTTTTTT,CASSPRVAEKLFF,.,.,TRBV18,TRBJ1-4
TGTGCCAGCAGCCAAGAGTGGGCAGTACAAGAGACCCAGTACTTC,CASSQEWAVQETQYF,.,.,TRBV4-2,TRBJ2-5
TGTGCCAGCAGAAACCTTCAGGGTGGGCAGTTCTTC,CASRNLQGGQFF,.,once,TRBV28,TRBJ2-1
TGTGCCAGCAGCCAAGACAGGACTGGGGCCAACGTCCTGACTTTC,CASSQDRTGANVLTF,.,.,TRBV2,TRBJ2-6
TGTGCCAGCAGCAAAGGGAGTAGCTGGGACGCAGATACGCAGTATTTT,CASSKGSSWDADTQYF,.,.,TRBV14,TRBJ2-3
TGTGCCACCAGCAGCGGCAGGGCGAGGGATACCCAGTACTTC,CATSSGRARDTQYF,.,.,TRBV15,TRBJ2-5
TGTGCCAGCAGCTTAACAGAGACCCAGTACTTC,CASSLTETQYF,.,once,TRBV7-9,TRBJ2-5
TGTGCCAGCAGCTTAGGTTTGAGAGGGTGGGAAAAACTGTTTTTT,CASSLGLRGWEKLFF,.,.,TRBV7-2,TRBJ1-4